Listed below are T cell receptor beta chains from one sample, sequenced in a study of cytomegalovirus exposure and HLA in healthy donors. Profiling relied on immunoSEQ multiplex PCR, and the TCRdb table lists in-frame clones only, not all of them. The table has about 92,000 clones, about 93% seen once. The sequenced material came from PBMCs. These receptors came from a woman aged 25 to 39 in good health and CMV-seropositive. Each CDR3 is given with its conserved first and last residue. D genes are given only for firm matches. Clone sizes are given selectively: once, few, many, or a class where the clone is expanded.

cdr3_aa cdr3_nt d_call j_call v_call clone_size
CASSTGSGLTGELFF TGTGCCAGCAGCACCGGGAGCGGCCTCACCGGGGAGCTGTTTTTT . TRBJ2-2 TRBV28 .
CAWRNLAPAGETQYF TGTGCCTGGAGAAACCTAGCGCCCGCGGGAGAGACCCAGTACTTC . TRBJ2-5 TRBV30 .
CAWSVTGGSSGYTF TGTGCCTGGAGTGTGACAGGAGGTTCCTCCGGCTACACCTTC . TRBJ1-2 TRBV30 .
CASSLDDRARQPQHF TGCGCCAGCAGCTTGGATGACAGGGCGCGCCAGCCCCAGCATTTT TRBD1 TRBJ1-5 TRBV5-1 .
CAMTGTHFRGDEQFF TGTGCCATGACCGGGACTCACTTTCGAGGCGATGAGCAGTTCTTC . TRBJ2-1 TRBV25-1 .
CASSGGLAAGEQYF TGTGCCAGCAGCGGTGGACTAGCGGCGGGGGAGCAGTACTTC TRBD2 TRBJ2-7 TRBV28 .
CASRASGSNTGELFF TGTGCCAGCAGGGCTTCTGGGAGCAACACCGGGGAGCTGTTTTTT . TRBJ2-2 TRBV6-6 .
CAWAPGLTYNEQFF TGTGCCTGGGCCCCGGGACTAACCTACAATGAGCAGTTCTTC TRBD2 TRBJ2-1 TRBV30 .
CASSSPGLAASTDTQYF TGTGCCAGCAGCTCGCCGGGACTAGCGGCTAGCACAGATACGCAGTATTTT TRBD2 TRBJ2-3 TRBV11-2 .
CASSLARLAGVHNEQFF TGTGCCAGCAGTTTGGCGAGACTAGCGGGAGTTCACAATGAGCAGTTCTTC TRBD2 TRBJ2-1 TRBV28 once
CASSPWTGGAVSGAKNIQYF TGTGCCAGTAGTCCCTGGACAGGGGGCGCCGTGAGTGGAGCCAAAAACATTCAGTACTTC TRBD1 TRBJ2-4 TRBV19 .
CASSLSGGDFSYEQYF TGTGCCAGCAGCTTATCAGGGGGTGATTTCTCCTACGAGCAGTACTTC TRBD1 TRBJ2-7 TRBV7-9 .
CASNGQNSNQPQHF TGCGCCAGCAATGGACAGAATAGCAATCAGCCCCAGCATTTT . TRBJ1-5 TRBV10-2 .
CASSLYGTLQETQYF TGTGCCAGCAGCTTGTACGGGACACTCCAAGAGACCCAGTACTTC . TRBJ2-5 TRBV5-4 .
CASSQDRVGAYDEQFF TGCGCCAGCAGCCAAGATCGGGTAGGGGCATACGATGAGCAGTTCTTC . TRBJ2-1 TRBV4-3 .
CASSLASGNEQYF TGTGCCAGCAGCCTTGCTAGCGGAAACGAGCAGTACTTC TRBD2 TRBJ2-7 TRBV6-5 .
CASSLDYFEETQYF TGTGCCAGCAGCTTAGACTATTTTGAAGAGACCCAGTACTTC . TRBJ2-5 TRBV11-2 .
CASSPQRGSQETQYF TGTGCCAGCAGCCCCCAAAGGGGATCCCAAGAGACCCAGTACTTC . TRBJ2-5 TRBV7-3 .
CASSHQEPRFGYTF TGCGCCAGCAGCCATCAGGAACCTCGGTTTGGCTACACCTTC . TRBJ1-2 TRBV4-3 .
CASSPSLMEAFF TGTGCCAGCAGTCCCAGTCTTATGGAAGCTTTCTTT . TRBJ1-1 TRBV6-5 .
CAWGQAGLKLFF TGTGCCTGGGGACAGGCGGGGTTAAAACTGTTTTTT TRBD1 TRBJ1-4 TRBV30 .
CASSARGYEQYF TGTGCCAGCAGCGCCCGGGGGTACGAGCAGTACTTC . TRBJ2-7 TRBV7-9 .
CASSSFGRSNEKLFF TGTGCCAGCAGTTCTTTTGGCAGATCTAATGAAAAACTGTTTTTT . TRBJ1-4 TRBV27 .
CSGGRDNYEAFF TGCAGCGGCGGAAGGGACAACTATGAAGCTTTCTTT . TRBJ1-1 TRBV29-1 .
CASSTGTSGSSVKNEQYF TGTGCCAGTAGTACCGGGACTAGCGGGAGTTCGGTAAAAAACGAGCAGTACTTC TRBD2 TRBJ2-7 TRBV19 .
CASSLGQINEKLFF TGTGCCAGCTCACTGGGACAAATTAATGAAAAACTGTTTTTT . TRBJ1-4 TRBV18 once
CASSQQTTSGAQYEQYF TGCGCCAGCAGCCAACAGACCACTAGCGGGGCCCAGTACGAGCAGTACTTC TRBD2 TRBJ2-7 TRBV4-3 .
CASRWERTGELFF TGTGCCAGCAGGTGGGAGAGGACCGGGGAGCTGTTTTTT . TRBJ2-2 TRBV5-6 .
CASARSAEPYEQYF TGTGCCAGTGCAAGGTCGGCGGAGCCCTACGAGCAGTACTTC . TRBJ2-7 TRBV19 few
CASSSTGAYGYTF TGTGCCAGCAGCTCGACAGGGGCCTATGGCTACACCTTC TRBD1 TRBJ1-2 TRBV7-9 .
CASSKDRDGGYTF TGTGCCAGCAGCAAAGACAGGGACGGTGGCTACACCTTC . TRBJ1-2 TRBV21-1 .
CASSLVGGGVSGANVLTF TGTGCCAGCAGCTTAGTCGGTGGCGGGGTCTCTGGGGCCAACGTCCTGACTTTC . TRBJ2-6 TRBV7-2 .
CAITRDMNTEAFF TGTGCCATCACCAGGGATATGAACACTGAAGCTTTCTTT . TRBJ1-1 TRBV10-3 .
CAIRPSGSNNEQFF TGTGCCATCAGGCCTAGCGGGAGTAATAATGAGCAGTTCTTC TRBD2 TRBJ2-1 TRBV10-3 .
CASSYTGGPGEQYF TGTGCCAGCAGCTACACCGGAGGGCCGGGGGAGCAGTACTTC . TRBJ2-7 TRBV5-6 .
CASEGASGTYEQYF TGTGCCAGCGAAGGCGCTAGCGGGACCTACGAGCAGTACTTC TRBD2 TRBJ2-7 TRBV2 few
CASSLVAVRAATEAFF TGTGCCAGCAGCTTAGTGGCAGTCAGGGCGGCCACTGAAGCTTTCTTT . TRBJ1-1 TRBV7-2 .
CASSPRTGRSWGDTF TGTGCCAGCAGTCCGAGGACAGGCCGATCATGGGGGGACACCTTC TRBD1 TRBJ1-2 TRBV28 .
CAWSVGSQETQYF TGTGCCTGGAGTGTTGGCAGCCAAGAGACCCAGTACTTC . TRBJ2-5 TRBV30 .
CASSSTPKWKNIQYF TGTGCCAGCAGCTCGACACCAAAGTGGAAAAACATTCAGTACTTC . TRBJ2-4 TRBV7-9 .
CASSLVGWTGNHEQYF TGTGCCAGCAGCTTGGTGGGCTGGACAGGTAACCACGAGCAGTACTTC TRBD1 TRBJ2-7 TRBV5-6 many
CASRLTQGSDTQYF TGTGCCAGCAGATTGACACAGGGCTCAGATACGCAGTATTTT . TRBJ2-3 TRBV28 .
CASRGLLGLHYEQYF TGTGCCAGCAGAGGTCTCCTAGGCCTACACTACGAGCAGTACTTC . TRBJ2-7 TRBV27 .
CASSETGILAGEQYF TGTGCCAGCAGTGAAACGGGGATCCTAGCGGGCGAGCAGTACTTC TRBD2 TRBJ2-7 TRBV25-1 .
CASSDRTQGGETQYF TGTGCCAGCAGCGATCGGACTCAGGGGGGTGAGACCCAGTACTTC . TRBJ2-5 TRBV13 .
CASSISGSRGEQFF TGTGCCAGCAGTATAAGCGGGAGCAGAGGGGAGCAGTTCTTC TRBD2 TRBJ2-1 TRBV25-1 .